What follows are 10 T cell receptor beta chains derived from one specimen sequenced in a study of OX40 agonist ivuxolimab in advanced cancers. Generated by immunoSEQ multiplex PCR, the TCRdb table keeps only in-frame clones and is missing some. The data hold around 76,000 clones, with roughly 82% observed a single time. Sequences were derived from CD4+ or CD8+ T cells sorted from blood, sampled in a trial of the OX40 agonist ivuxolimab. These receptors came from an adult with an advanced solid tumor such as melanoma, head and neck, liver or kidney cancer.

This sequence joins TRBV4-3 and TRBJ2-7; 7 positions agree with TRBD1. This CDR3 spans 14 amino acids. With 2 bases clipped from V and 3 bases from J, the junction kept 4 bases outside the gene matches. Germline CDR1 is LGHNA and CDR2 is YSLEER. CDR3 coding DNA: TGCGCCAGCAGCCAACAGACAGGGCTCTACGAGCAGTACTTC. Translation gives CASSQQTGLYEQYF.

The rearrangement joins TRBV19 to TRBJ1-1; 10 bases map to TRBD1. The junction had 4 bases not matched to a gene; V was cut back by 7 bases and J by 5 bases. The CDR3 is 13 amino acids. CDR1 LNHDA and CDR2 SQIVND come from the germline V gene (reference sequence). CDR3 DNA: TGTGCCAGTAAAAAGGACAGGGGGACTGAAGCTTTCTTT. Its translation: CASKKDRGTEAFF.

The chain couples TRBV7-2 to TRBJ2-5, with no clear D. Trimming cost V 2 bases and J 4 bases, with 14 bases left between them. Germline assignment: CDR1 SGHTA and CDR2 FQGNSA. This CDR3 has 15 residues. CDR3 protein: CASSLLGGHGETQYF. CDR3 nucleotide sequence: TGTGCCAGCAGCTTATTGGGCGGCCACGGAGAGACCCAGTACTTC.

The chain employs TRBV18 and TRBJ2-6; D may be TRBD1 or TRBD2 (5 bases each). V gave up 0 bases and J gave up 4 bases, with 13 bases separating them. The CDR3 is 17 residues long. The V gene's germline CDR1 is KGHSH and CDR2 LQKENI. The CDR3: CASSPPGDPRGANVLTF. DNA for the CDR3: TGTGCCAGCTCACCACCCGGGGACCCGAGGGGGGCCAACGTCCTGACTTTC.

In its sample, this clone was seen once. This chain links TRBV9 with TRBJ1-2, with a weak D call TRBD1 (6 bases). Germline values: CDR1 SGDLS, CDR2 YYNGEE. Trimming took 4 bases from V and 7 from J, leaving 17 bases between them. The CDR3 totals 14 residues. CDR3 region: CASSPYPGVGGYTF. Here the CDR3 DNA reads TGTGCCAGCAGCCCTTACCCAGGGGTGGGTGGCTACACCTTC.

The V call is TRBV10-3, the J call TRBJ1-2; D may be TRBD1 (5 bases). The CDR3 loop spans 15 amino acids. Germline V lookup: CDR1 ENHRY, CDR2 SYGVKD. V lost 2 bases and J 2 bases, leaving 12 bases between the germline ends. As DNA, the CDR3 is TGTGCCATCAGTGAGAGGGGAAGCTACAACTATGGCTACACCTTC. Translation gives CAISERGSYNYGYTF.

This rearrangement joins TRBV2 to TRBJ1-2, with TRBD1 identical over 7 bases. V shed 5 bases and J 6 bases; nucleotides not matched to a gene: 3. Germline CDR1 is SNHLY and CDR2 is FYNNEI. The length of the CDR3 is 12 residues. CDR3 residues: CASSRQGHGYTF. In DNA, the CDR3 is TGTGCCAGCAGTCGACAGGGACATGGCTACACCTTC. Full variable domain (rest looked up from reference TRBV2 and TRBJ1-2): EPEVTQTPSHQVTQMGQEVILRCVPISNHLYFYWYRQILGQKVEFLVSFYNNEISEKSEIFDDQFSVERPDGSNFTLKIRSTKLEDSAMYFCASSRQGHGYTFGSGTRLTVV.

The V gene is TRBV29-1, the J gene TRBJ1-2; D is unresolved. CDR3 length: 11 amino acids. V shed 6 bases and J shed 5 bases, with 10 bases lying between them. The germline V gene has CDR1 SQVTM and CDR2 ANQGSEA. CDR3 DNA sequence: TGCAGCGTCGCAGCGGGATATGGCTACACCTTC. Protein product: CSVAAGYGYTF.

This sequence joins TRBV5-1 and TRBJ2-5, with D possibly TRBD2 on 6 matching bases. V was cut by 2 bases and J by 3 bases, with 8 bases left in between. Per germline, CDR1 SGHRS and CDR2 YFSETQ. The CDR3 totals 13 residues. The CDR3 DNA follows: TGCGCCAGCAGCTTACCGGGAGAAGAGACCCAGTACTTC. Translation: CASSLPGEETQYF.

CDR3 bases: TGTGCCAGCAGCTTAGGGGGACAGGAGCTAGGTGGCTACACCTTC. Protein product: CASSLGGQELGGYTF. The V call is TRBV7-9, the J call TRBJ1-2; 8 bases map to TRBD1. Germline V gives CDR1 SEHNR, CDR2 FQNEAQ (reference sequence). With V trimmed by 1 base and J by 7 bases, 8 bases remained unmatched. The CDR3 runs 15 residues.